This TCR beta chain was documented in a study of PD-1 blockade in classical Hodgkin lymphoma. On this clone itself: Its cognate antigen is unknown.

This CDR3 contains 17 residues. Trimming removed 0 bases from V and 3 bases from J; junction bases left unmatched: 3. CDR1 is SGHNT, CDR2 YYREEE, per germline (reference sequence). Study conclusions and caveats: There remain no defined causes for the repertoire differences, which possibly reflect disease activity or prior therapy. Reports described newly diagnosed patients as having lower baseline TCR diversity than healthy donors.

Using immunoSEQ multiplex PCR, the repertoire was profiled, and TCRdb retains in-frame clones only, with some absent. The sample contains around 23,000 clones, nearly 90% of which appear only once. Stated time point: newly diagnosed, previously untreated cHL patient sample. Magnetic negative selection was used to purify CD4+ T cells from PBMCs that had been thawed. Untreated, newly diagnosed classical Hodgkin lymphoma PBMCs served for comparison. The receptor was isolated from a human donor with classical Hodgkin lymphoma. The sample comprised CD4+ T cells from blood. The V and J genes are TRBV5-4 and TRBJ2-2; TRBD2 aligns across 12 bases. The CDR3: CASSLGLAGGYTGELFF. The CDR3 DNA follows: TGTGCCAGCAGCTTGGGGCTAGCGGGAGGGTACACCGGGGAGCTGTTTTTT.